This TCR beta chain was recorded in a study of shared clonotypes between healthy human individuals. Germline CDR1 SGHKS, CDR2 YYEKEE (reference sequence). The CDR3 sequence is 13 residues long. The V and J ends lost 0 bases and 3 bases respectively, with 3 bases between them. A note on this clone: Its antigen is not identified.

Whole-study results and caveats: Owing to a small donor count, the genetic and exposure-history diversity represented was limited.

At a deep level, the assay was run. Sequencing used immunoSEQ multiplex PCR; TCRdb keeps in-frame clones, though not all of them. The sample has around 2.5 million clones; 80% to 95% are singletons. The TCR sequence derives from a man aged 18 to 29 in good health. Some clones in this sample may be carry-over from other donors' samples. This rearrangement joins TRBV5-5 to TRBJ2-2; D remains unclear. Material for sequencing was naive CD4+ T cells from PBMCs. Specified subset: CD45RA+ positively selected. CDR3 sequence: CASSLGYTGELFF. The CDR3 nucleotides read TGTGCCAGCAGCTTGGGTTACACCGGGGAGCTGTTTTTT.